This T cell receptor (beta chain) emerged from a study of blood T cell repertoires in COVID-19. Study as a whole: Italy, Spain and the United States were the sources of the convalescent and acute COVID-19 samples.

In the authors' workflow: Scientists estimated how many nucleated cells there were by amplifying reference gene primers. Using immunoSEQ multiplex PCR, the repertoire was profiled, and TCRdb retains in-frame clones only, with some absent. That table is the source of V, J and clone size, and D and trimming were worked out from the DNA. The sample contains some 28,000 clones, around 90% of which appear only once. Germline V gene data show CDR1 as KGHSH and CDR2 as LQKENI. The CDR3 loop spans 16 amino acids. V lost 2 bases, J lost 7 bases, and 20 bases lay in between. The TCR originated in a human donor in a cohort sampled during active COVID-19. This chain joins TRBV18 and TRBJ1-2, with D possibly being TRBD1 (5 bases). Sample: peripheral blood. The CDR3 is CASSPDVGRQDGGYTF. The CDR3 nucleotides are TGTGCCAGCTCACCAGATGTGGGGCGCCAGGACGGTGGCTACACCTTC.